Detailed here is one T cell receptor (beta chain). What it binds is not known. This record belongs to a study of T cell repertoires in cytomegalovirus infection. Study information: CMV epitopes, recently identified HLA-C-restricted and well-studied HLA-B-restricted, were used. Shared public TCR beta signatures pointed to both CMV infection and a matching HLA type.

The ends were cut back, 3 bases at V and 8 bases at J, with 13 bases in the middle. The CDR3 has 13 amino acids. Findings and caveats of the study: Dominant in the ex vivo response were TCR beta clonotypes restricted by HLA-C and specific for CMV. CMV carriers having the relevant HLA were flagged by cumulative public TCR beta family frequency.

TCRdb re-called the reads with MiXCR, one entry per CDR3 protein. Here the sample spans just under 500,000 distinct CDR3 sequences, around 30% being singletons. The chain employs TRBV12-3 or TRBV12-4 and TRBJ1-2; D unclear. The receptor's source is a human donor in good health (CMV status not recorded). Some clones in this sample may be carry-over from other donors' samples. This specimen consisted of cultured PBMCs, obtained from culture after CMV antigen stimulation. The CDR3 DNA is TGTGCCAGCAGTTTTAGACTGCTCGGGGGCTACACCTTC. Its translation: CASSFRLLGGYTF.